The rows below give T cell receptor beta chains drawn from one sample of a study of blood T cell repertoires in COVID-19. Only in-frame clones appear in the TCRdb table, and some are missing; sequencing was by immunoSEQ multiplex PCR. The table lists 200,000 to 250,000 clones, more than 85% of them singletons. Specimen: peripheral blood. The receptors here all came from a man aged 60 to 75 with COVID-19, enrolled during active disease. Both conserved end residues are part of each CDR3. A D gene is named only where the DNA matches it firmly. A clone size is listed for some rows: how often the clone was seen (once, few, many), or a class if it is expanded.

J gene: TRBJ1-2; clone size: NA; D gene: TRBD1; V gene: TRBV7-2; CDR3 DNA: TGTGCCAGCAGCTTAGGGGTAGGGGGCAGGGCCTATGGCTACACCTTC; CDR3 protein: CASSLGVGGRAYGYTF
J gene: TRBJ2-7; clone size: NA; D gene: TRBD1; V gene: TRBV10-3; CDR3 DNA: TGTGCCATCAGTGCGGGACAGGGGGGCTCCTACGAGCAGTACTTC; CDR3 protein: CAISAGQGGSYEQYF
J gene: TRBJ2-3; clone size: NA; D gene: NA; V gene: TRBV23-1; CDR3 DNA: TGCGCCAGCAGTCCTCACCCCAGGGCCTCTAGCACAGATACGCAGTATTTT; CDR3 protein: CASSPHPRASSTDTQYF
J gene: TRBJ2-1; clone size: NA; D gene: TRBD2; V gene: TRBV16; CDR3 DNA: TGTGCCAGCAGCCCTCGTTCGGGGACTAGCGGGTACAATGAGCAGTTCTTC; CDR3 protein: CASSPRSGTSGYNEQFF
J gene: TRBJ1-5; clone size: NA; D gene: TRBD1; V gene: TRBV12-5; CDR3 DNA: TGTGCTAGTGGTAGACAGGGGGCATCCAATCAGCCCCAGCATTTT; CDR3 protein: CASGRQGASNQPQHF
J gene: TRBJ2-3; clone size: NA; D gene: NA; V gene: TRBV4-3; CDR3 DNA: TGCGCCAGCAGCCAAGATAATTTTAGCACAGATACGCAGTATTTT; CDR3 protein: CASSQDNFSTDTQYF
J gene: TRBJ1-1; clone size: once; D gene: NA; V gene: TRBV28; CDR3 DNA: TGTGCCAGCAACCAGGGGAGTGCGGCTGAAGCTTTCTTT; CDR3 protein: CASNQGSAAEAFF
J gene: TRBJ2-7; clone size: NA; D gene: TRBD1; V gene: TRBV7-6; CDR3 DNA: TGTGCCAGCAGCTTATCCGGGACAGGGTCCTACGAGCAGTACTTC; CDR3 protein: CASSLSGTGSYEQYF
J gene: TRBJ1-5; clone size: NA; D gene: NA; V gene: TRBV9; CDR3 DNA: TGTGCCAGCAGCGTAGCTCGAGACAGGAATAATCAGCCCCAGCATTTT; CDR3 protein: CASSVARDRNNQPQHF
J gene: TRBJ1-2; clone size: NA; D gene: TRBD1; V gene: TRBV2; CDR3 DNA: TGTGCCAGCAGGGCCTGGGACAGGGCAAACTATGGCTACACCTTC; CDR3 protein: CASRAWDRANYGYTF
J gene: TRBJ1-1; clone size: NA; D gene: NA; V gene: TRBV19; CDR3 DNA: TGTGCCAGTAGTACGCTTCGGGGGAACACTGAAGCTTTCTTT; CDR3 protein: CASSTLRGNTEAFF
J gene: TRBJ2-3; clone size: NA; D gene: NA; V gene: TRBV5-4; CDR3 DNA: TGTGCCAGCAGCTCCCCCGGGACTAGCACAGATACGCAGTATTTT; CDR3 protein: CASSSPGTSTDTQYF
J gene: TRBJ2-3; clone size: once; D gene: NA; V gene: TRBV3-1/TRBV3-2; CDR3 DNA: TGTGCCAGCAGCCCTGGACAGTCCAGTAAGAATTTT; CDR3 protein: CASSPGQSSKNF
J gene: TRBJ2-7; clone size: NA; D gene: TRBD2; V gene: TRBV5-1; CDR3 DNA: TGCGCCAGCAGCTATGGACTAGCGGGGGATGGCGAGCAGTACTTC; CDR3 protein: CASSYGLAGDGEQYF
J gene: TRBJ1-2; clone size: NA; D gene: NA; V gene: TRBV11-2; CDR3 DNA: TGTGCCAGCAGCCCAGGGCCGCTAGCTAACTATGGCTACACCTTC; CDR3 protein: CASSPGPLANYGYTF
J gene: TRBJ1-4; clone size: NA; D gene: NA; V gene: TRBV19; CDR3 DNA: TGTGCCAGTAGTTGGGGCCCGGCAACTAATGAAAAACTGTTTTTT; CDR3 protein: CASSWGPATNEKLFF
J gene: TRBJ1-4; clone size: once; D gene: NA; V gene: TRBV19; CDR3 DNA: TGTGCCAGTAGTCCGGCGGGTGAAAAACTGTTTTTT; CDR3 protein: CASSPAGEKLFF
J gene: TRBJ2-4; clone size: NA; D gene: NA; V gene: TRBV27; CDR3 DNA: TGTGCCAGCAGTTTAAGGAGTCGCCGAGACATTCAGTACTTC; CDR3 protein: CASSLRSRRDIQYF
J gene: TRBJ1-6; clone size: NA; D gene: TRBD1; V gene: TRBV11-2; CDR3 DNA: TGTGCCAGCAGTCCTCAGACAGGGAATTCACCCCTCCACTTT; CDR3 protein: CASSPQTGNSPLHF
J gene: TRBJ2-3; clone size: NA; D gene: NA; V gene: TRBV7-9; CDR3 DNA: TGTGCCAGCGGCTCTGACTATGATACGCAGTATTTT; CDR3 protein: CASGSDYDTQYF
J gene: TRBJ1-5; clone size: once; D gene: NA; V gene: TRBV27; CDR3 DNA: TGTGCCAGCAGTTTAAATTACGGGAATCAGCCCCAGCATTTT; CDR3 protein: CASSLNYGNQPQHF
J gene: TRBJ2-7; clone size: NA; D gene: TRBD2; V gene: TRBV30; CDR3 DNA: TGTGCCTGTAAGCGGGGGGGCCCCGGGGAGCAGTACTTC; CDR3 protein: CACKRGGPGEQYF
J gene: TRBJ2-2; clone size: NA; D gene: NA; V gene: TRBV14; CDR3 DNA: TGTGCCAGCAGCCAATTCTTCACCGGGGAGCTGTTTTTT; CDR3 protein: CASSQFFTGELFF
J gene: TRBJ1-2; clone size: NA; D gene: TRBD1; V gene: TRBV4-3; CDR3 DNA: TGCGCCAGCAGCCGAACGGACAGGGGCGGAGGCTACACCTTC; CDR3 protein: CASSRTDRGGGYTF
J gene: TRBJ2-7; clone size: NA; D gene: NA; V gene: TRBV28; CDR3 DNA: TGTGCCAGCCTCACCGGGACTCCTACCTACGAGCAGTACTTC; CDR3 protein: CASLTGTPTYEQYF
J gene: TRBJ1-2; clone size: once; D gene: TRBD1; V gene: TRBV6-5; CDR3 DNA: TGTGCCAGCGAGACTGGGACAGGGGGCTCCTATGGCTACACCTTC; CDR3 protein: CASETGTGGSYGYTF
J gene: TRBJ1-2; clone size: NA; D gene: NA; V gene: TRBV3-1/TRBV3-2; CDR3 DNA: TGTGCCAGCAGCCCGCGGGACGGGAACTATGGCTACACCTTC; CDR3 protein: CASSPRDGNYGYTF
J gene: TRBJ2-7; clone size: once; D gene: TRBD2; V gene: TRBV10-3; CDR3 DNA: TGTGCCATCAAAGAAGCGGCTAGCGGGACATCTAAGGAGCAGTACTTC; CDR3 protein: CAIKEAASGTSKEQYF
J gene: TRBJ1-2; clone size: once; D gene: TRBD1; V gene: TRBV5-1; CDR3 DNA: TGCGCCAGCAGCCTAGGGGGCAGGGCTTCTGGCTACACCTTC; CDR3 protein: CASSLGGRASGYTF
J gene: TRBJ2-1; clone size: NA; D gene: NA; V gene: TRBV5-4; CDR3 DNA: TGTGCCAGCAGCTTAGAGGGCTCGAGCTCCTACAATGAGCAGTTCTTC; CDR3 protein: CASSLEGSSSYNEQFF
J gene: TRBJ1-1; clone size: NA; D gene: NA; V gene: TRBV28; CDR3 DNA: TGTGCCAGCAGTTTCACGGTGACTGAAGCTTTCTTT; CDR3 protein: CASSFTVTEAFF
J gene: TRBJ1-5; clone size: once; D gene: NA; V gene: TRBV28; CDR3 DNA: TGTGCCAGCAGGCGACAGTTAGGACAGCCCCAGCATTTT; CDR3 protein: CASRRQLGQPQHF
J gene: TRBJ1-3; clone size: NA; D gene: NA; V gene: TRBV3-1/TRBV3-2; CDR3 DNA: TGTGCCAGCAGCCAAGCCAGGGTAGGCTCTGGAAACACCATATATTTT; CDR3 protein: CASSQARVGSGNTIYF
J gene: TRBJ2-5; clone size: NA; D gene: NA; V gene: TRBV5-4; CDR3 DNA: TGTGCCAGCAGCTTAATTTCAGGGAGGGAGACCCAGTACTTC; CDR3 protein: CASSLISGRETQYF
J gene: TRBJ2-2; clone size: NA; D gene: NA; V gene: TRBV6-5; CDR3 DNA: TGTGCCAGCAGTTACGAAGCCATCGACACCGGGGAGCTGTTTTTT; CDR3 protein: CASSYEAIDTGELFF
J gene: TRBJ2-1; clone size: NA; D gene: NA; V gene: TRBV3-1/TRBV3-2; CDR3 DNA: TGTGCCAGCAGCCAAGCAGGGGTTTACAATGAGCAGTTCTTC; CDR3 protein: CASSQAGVYNEQFF
J gene: TRBJ1-6; clone size: NA; D gene: NA; V gene: TRBV6-6; CDR3 DNA: TGTGCCAGCATGGATCAAGCACAGGGACCCCCACCCCTCCACTTT; CDR3 protein: CASMDQAQGPPPLHF
J gene: TRBJ1-2; clone size: NA; D gene: NA; V gene: TRBV19; CDR3 DNA: TGTGCCAGTAGTATAAGTGGCGGGACTAACTATGGCTACACCTTC; CDR3 protein: CASSISGGTNYGYTF
J gene: TRBJ2-5; clone size: NA; D gene: NA; V gene: TRBV28; CDR3 DNA: TGTGCCAGCAGTCTATACCACTCCCAAGAGACCCAGTACTTC; CDR3 protein: CASSLYHSQETQYF
J gene: TRBJ2-3; clone size: NA; D gene: TRBD1; V gene: TRBV11-2; CDR3 DNA: TGTGCCAGCAGCTCGAGACAGGGGGAAGATACGCAGTATTTT; CDR3 protein: CASSSRQGEDTQYF
J gene: TRBJ2-7; clone size: once; D gene: TRBD1; V gene: TRBV18; CDR3 DNA: TGTGCCAGCTCACCACCTGGACAGGGGGGGGAGCAGTACTTC; CDR3 protein: CASSPPGQGGEQYF
J gene: TRBJ2-3; clone size: NA; D gene: TRBD2; V gene: TRBV5-4; CDR3 DNA: TGTGCCAGCAGCTCTCTAGCGGGGCACACAGATACGCAGTATTTT; CDR3 protein: CASSSLAGHTDTQYF
J gene: TRBJ2-2; clone size: NA; D gene: NA; V gene: TRBV7-8; CDR3 DNA: TGTGCCAGCAGTCGCGGGCAGACAGGCTTCAACACCGGGGAGCTGTTTTTT; CDR3 protein: CASSRGQTGFNTGELFF
J gene: TRBJ2-5; clone size: NA; D gene: NA; V gene: TRBV15; CDR3 DNA: TGTGCCACCAGCAGAGATAGGGCAAGGGGAGAGACCCAGTACTTC; CDR3 protein: CATSRDRARGETQYF
J gene: TRBJ1-1; clone size: NA; D gene: NA; V gene: TRBV15; CDR3 DNA: TGTGCCACCAGCAGAGATCAGCGGGAGAACACTGAAGCTTTCTTT; CDR3 protein: CATSRDQRENTEAFF
J gene: TRBJ2-1; clone size: NA; D gene: TRBD2; V gene: TRBV3-1/TRBV3-2; CDR3 DNA: TGTGCCAGCAGCCAAGTTCACAGCGGGAGCTCCTACAATGAGCAGTTCTTC; CDR3 protein: CASSQVHSGSSYNEQFF
J gene: TRBJ1-1; clone size: NA; D gene: NA; V gene: TRBV10-3; CDR3 DNA: TGTGCCATCAGTGACGGGTTCATGAACACTGAAGCTTTCTTT; CDR3 protein: CAISDGFMNTEAFF
J gene: TRBJ2-2; clone size: once; D gene: TRBD1; V gene: TRBV9; CDR3 DNA: TGTGCCAGCAGCGTAGCGACAGGGCTGGGGGCCGGGGAGCTGTTTTTT; CDR3 protein: CASSVATGLGAGELFF
J gene: TRBJ2-7; clone size: NA; D gene: TRBD1; V gene: TRBV18; CDR3 DNA: TGTGCCAGCTCACCAGCCGGGACAGGGGCCTCCTACGAGCAGTACTTC; CDR3 protein: CASSPAGTGASYEQYF